Below are 26 T cell receptor beta chains sequenced from a single sample in a study of T cell responses to AZD1222 COVID-19 vaccine. Clones were read by immunoSEQ multiplex PCR, and TCRdb kept only the in-frame ones, dropping some. The sample has 150,000 to 190,000 clones; 90% to 95% are singletons. The sequences come from peripheral blood, collected 28 days after the second AZD1222 dose. The receptors were sampled from an adult who received the AZD1222 COVID-19 vaccine.

The chain combines TRBV2 with TRBJ2-5; 15 nucleotides match TRBD2. The germline gives CDR1 SNHLY, CDR2 FYNNEI. V gave up 6 bases and J gave up 5 bases; unmatched junction bases: 7. CDR3 length: 16 residues. CDR3 sequence (DNA): TGTGCCAGCAGCTGGACTAGCGGGAGGGAGGGGGAGACCCAGTACTTC. This gives the protein CASSWTSGREGETQYF.

V is TRBV9 and J is TRBJ2-1; the match to TRBD1 covers 9 bases. Germline V gene sequence: CDR1 SGDLS, CDR2 YYNGEE. The CDR3 extends over 15 amino acids. V dropped 2 bases and J dropped 5; count of bases not matched to a gene: 5. For the CDR3, the DNA is TGTGCCAGCAGCGTGTGGGGACAGGGACACAATGAGCAGTTCTTC. It encodes CASSVWGQGHNEQFF.

This sequence joins TRBV9 and TRBJ1-2; TRBD1 is a possible D gene (5 bases). Between the trimmed V and J ends, which lost 3 bases and 5 bases, there was a span of 14 bases. The CDR3 length is 14 residues. Germline assignment: CDR1 SGDLS and CDR2 YYNGEE. CDR3 amino acids: CASSGRQLLYGYTF. The DNA for the CDR3 is TGTGCCAGCAGCGGCAGACAGCTACTGTATGGCTACACCTTC.

This clone was recorded only once. This chain connects TRBV28 to TRBJ2-1; TRBD2 aligns across 12 bases. After removal of 4 bases from V and 10 bases from J, the junction contained 11 bases not matched to a gene. The germline CDR1 and CDR2 sequences are MDHEN and SYDVKM. This CDR3 spans 16 amino acids. CDR3 coding DNA: TGTGCCAGCAGTTCCCCCCTCTCTAGCGGGAGGGTCGAGCAGTTCTTC. The encoded protein is CASSSPLSSGRVEQFF. Variable domain in full (rest from reference TRBV28 and TRBJ2-1): DVKVTQSSRYLVKRTGEKVFLECVQDMDHENMFWYRQDPGLGLRLIYFSYDVKMKEKGDIPEGYSVSREKKERFSLILESASTNQTSMYLCASSSPLSSGRVEQFFGPGTRLTVL.

The chain couples TRBV25-1 to TRBJ2-7; tentatively, D is TRBD1 (7 bases). V lost 3 bases and J 3 bases, leaving 18 bases between the germline ends. The CDR3 loop spans 16 amino acids. Germline V gene sequence: CDR1 MGHDK, CDR2 SYGVNS. The chain's CDR3 is CASSDSRQGGLYEQYF. Here the CDR3 DNA reads TGTGCCAGCAGTGATTCCCGCCAGGGGGGACTCTACGAGCAGTACTTC.

The chain uses TRBV29-1 and TRBJ1-1; 7 positions match TRBD1. The CDR3 is made up of 12 amino acids. V shed 6 bases and J 3 bases; nucleotides not matched to a gene: 4. The V gene's germline CDR1 is SQVTM and CDR2 ANQGSEA. This CDR3 reads CSVGQGDTEAFF. CDR3 coding DNA: TGCAGCGTCGGTCAGGGGGACACTGAAGCTTTCTTT.

This chain connects TRBV27 to TRBJ2-5; D is perhaps TRBD1 or TRBD2 (7 bases each). The length of the CDR3 is 14 residues. V was shortened by 5 bases and J by 2 bases, with 12 bases between the two germline ends. CDR1 and CDR2 from the germline V gene are MNHEY and SMNVEV (reference sequence). Written as DNA, the CDR3 is TGTGCCAGCAGTCCCAGGGGGGGACAAGAGACCCAGTACTTC. Residues: CASSPRGGQETQYF.

The CDR3 region is CASSPAGPQPQHF. The CDR3 bases are TGTGCCAGCAGCCCGGCCGGACCCCAGCCCCAGCATTTT. This rearrangement joins TRBV28 to TRBJ1-5; D is ambiguous. The CDR3 contains 13 residues. Germline V gene data show CDR1 as MDHEN and CDR2 as SYDVKM. V shed 6 bases and J shed 7 bases, with 13 bases lying between them.

The rearrangement links TRBV7-9 to TRBJ1-2, with TRBD1 as a possible D gene (5 bases). Germline CDR1 SEHNR, CDR2 FQNEAQ (reference sequence). The CDR3 has 15 residues. V was clipped by 5 bases and J by 5 bases, with 18 bases between them. As DNA, the CDR3 is TGTGCCAGCAGCCACCGGGACCAGGTCACATATGGCTACACCTTC. Protein product: CASSHRDQVTYGYTF.

This chain uses TRBV5-8 with TRBJ1-2; 7 bases are shared with TRBD1. V trimming: 4 bases; J trimming: 8 bases; junction bases outside the gene matches: 11. The CDR3 is made up of 14 amino acids. In germline, CDR1 is SGHTS, CDR2 YDEGEE. The CDR3 loop is CASSLRGGEPGYTF. The CDR3 nucleotides read TGTGCCAGCAGCCTCCGAGGGGGCGAACCCGGCTACACCTTC.

This clone was seen once. The rearrangement joins TRBV6-5 to TRBJ2-2, with D tentatively TRBD1 (6 bases). This CDR3 region has 15 residues. Trimming pared 7 bases from V and 6 bases from J, leaving 18 bases between. Looked up from germline, CDR1 is MNHEY and CDR2 is SVGAGI. This chain's CDR3 is CASTRQGTVAGELFF. The CDR3 DNA reads TGTGCCAGCACTAGGCAGGGGACGGTGGCCGGGGAGCTGTTTTTT.

This clone was detected only once. This chain uses TRBV7-9 with TRBJ2-2; no firm D call. V was shortened by 0 bases and J by 5 bases, with 1 base between the two germline ends. This CDR3 has 12 amino acids. The germline V gene has CDR1 SEHNR and CDR2 FQNEAQ (reference sequence). CDR3 sequence reads: CASSLATGELFF. Here the CDR3 DNA reads TGTGCCAGCAGCTTAGCAACCGGGGAGCTGTTTTTT.

This chain links TRBV5-6 with TRBJ1-1; D remains unclear. V was shortened by 1 base and J by 3 bases, with 7 bases between the two germline ends. CDR3 length equals 13 residues. Germline assignment: CDR1 SGHDT and CDR2 YYEEEE. The CDR3 sequence: CASSLLRDTEAFF. In DNA form, the CDR3 reads TGTGCCAGCAGCTTGTTGAGGGACACTGAAGCTTTCTTT.

In DNA, the CDR3 is TGTGCCAGCAGTAAGCCGGGACAGGGTTCGGGTGGCTACACCTTC. It translates to CASSKPGQGSGGYTF. The chain couples TRBV6-5 to TRBJ1-2; 9 positions match TRBD1. Looked up from germline, CDR1 is MNHEY and CDR2 is SVGAGI. V lost 5 bases and J lost 7; bases outside the gene matches: 11. The CDR3 length is 15 residues.

The chain employs TRBV19 and TRBJ2-7; 8 bases map to TRBD1. The germline gives CDR1 LNHDA, CDR2 SQIVND (reference sequence). The CDR3 has 16 residues. The V and J ends lost 5 bases and 4 bases, in that order; junction bases with no gene match: 13. For the CDR3, the DNA is TGTGCCAGTAGTGCCGGACAGGGTCGTACTTTATACGAGCAGTACTTC. It translates to CASSAGQGRTLYEQYF.

The chain recombines TRBV15 with TRBJ1-4, with 8 bases lining up with TRBD1. CDR3 size: 12 residues. The germline gives CDR1 LNHNV, CDR2 YYDKDF (reference sequence). The CDR3, as DNA: TGTGGCACAGGACAGGGCGGGGAAAAACTGTTTTTT. Protein: CGTGQGGEKLFF.

The CDR3, as DNA: TGTGCCAGCAGACGCTCAGGGGATCGTGGCTACACCTTC. This encodes CASRRSGDRGYTF. V is TRBV12-3 or TRBV12-4 and J is TRBJ1-2; TRBD1 might be the D (6 bases). The germline V and J ends were trimmed by 6 bases and 7 bases, with 15 bases remaining between them. The length of the CDR3 is 13 residues.

V gene TRBV6-6 combines with J gene TRBJ1-6, with 12 bases aligning to TRBD1. The CDR3 contains 15 residues. Losses at the gene ends were 0 bases for V and 10 bases for J; bases not matched to a gene: 1. CDR1 and CDR2 (germline): MNHNY, SVGAGI (reference sequence). The DNA for the CDR3 is TGTGCCAGCAGTTACTCCGGGACAGGGGGCTCACCCCTCCACTTT. Translation gives CASSYSGTGGSPLHF.

This chain links TRBV3-1 (or the pseudogene TRBV3-2) with TRBJ1-1; maybe TRBD1 (5 bases). V lost 0 bases and J 5 bases, leaving 13 bases between the germline ends. The CDR3 spans 15 residues. Germline CDR1 is LGHDT and CDR2 is YNNKEL (reference sequence). The CDR3 protein is CASSQDWGVGTEAFF. CDR3 in DNA: TGTGCCAGCAGCCAAGATTGGGGGGTCGGGACTGAAGCTTTCTTT.

This chain joins TRBV30 and TRBJ1-5; a possible D gene is TRBD1 (5 bases). CDR3 length: 12 amino acids. The V and J ends lost 1 base and 6 bases respectively, with 7 bases between them. CDR1 is GTSNPN, CDR2 SVGIG, per germline (reference sequence). The CDR3 DNA follows: TGTGCCTGGAGTGGGGGGGGTCAGCCCCAGCATTTT. This encodes CAWSGGGQPQHF.

This chain connects TRBV5-1 to TRBJ1-1, with D possibly matching TRBD1 (6 bases). The CDR3 sequence is 19 residues long. CDR1 is SGHRS, CDR2 YFSETQ, per germline. Trimming cost V 2 bases and J 3 bases, with 26 bases left between them. CDR3 protein: CASSFRSPGGLVDDTEAFF. CDR3 DNA sequence: TGCGCCAGCAGCTTTAGATCCCCCGGGGGCTTGGTTGATGACACTGAAGCTTTCTTT. Using reference TRBV5-1 and TRBJ1-1 for the parts outside the CDR3, the full variable domain is KAGVTQTPRYLIKTRGQQVTLSCSPISGHRSVSWYQQTPGQGLQFLFEYFSETQRNKGNFPGRFSGRQFSNSRSEMNVSTLELGDSALYLCASSFRSPGGLVDDTEAFFGQGTRLTVV.

The chain couples TRBV7-9 to TRBJ1-3; D gene unclear. The CDR3 totals 12 residues. V shed 3 bases and J shed 4 bases, with 4 bases lying between them. Germline values: CDR1 SEHNR, CDR2 FQNEAQ (reference sequence). CDR3 sequence (DNA): TGTGCCAGCAGCTTCGCGGGAAACACCATATATTTT. As protein: CASSFAGNTIYF. Looking up the rest from reference TRBV7-9 and TRBJ1-3 gives the full variable domain: DTGVSQNPRHKITKRGQNVTFRCDPISEHNRLYWYRQTLGQGPEFLTYFQNEAQLEKSRLLSDRFSAERPKGSFSTLEIQRTEQGDSAMYLCASSFAGNTIYFGEGSWLTVV.

V gene TRBV2 combines with J gene TRBJ1-4, with D possibly TRBD1 on 6 matching bases. In germline, CDR1 is SNHLY, CDR2 FYNNEI. The CDR3 has 12 amino acids. V lost 6 bases and J 10 bases, leaving 12 bases between the germline ends. CDR3 in DNA: TGTGCCAGCAGCTTACAGGGTGGAAAACTGTTTTTT. It translates to CASSLQGGKLFF.

V gene TRBV25-1 combines with J gene TRBJ1-5, with D unclear. Germline CDR1 reads MGHDK; CDR2 reads SYGVNS. Between the trimmed V and J ends, which lost 3 bases and 1 base, there was a span of 7 bases. There are 14 residues in the CDR3. CDR3 sequence reads: CASSDLDSNQPQHF. The CDR3 nucleotides are TGTGCCAGCAGTGACCTTGACAGCAATCAGCCCCAGCATTTT. The variable domain in full, with the rest retrieved from reference TRBV25-1 and TRBJ1-5, is EADIYQTPRYLVIGTGKKITLECSQTMGHDKMYWYQQDPGMELHLIHYSYGVNSTEKGDLSSESTVSRIRTEHFPLTLESARPSHTSQYLCASSDLDSNQPQHFGDGTRLSIL.

This clone was detected once. This CDR3 is CAIRRGGLWVDTGELFF. DNA of the CDR3: TGTGCCATCCGACGGGGCGGGCTATGGGTGGACACCGGGGAGCTGTTTTTT. The V gene is TRBV28, the J gene TRBJ2-2; the D call may be TRBD1 or TRBD2 (5 bases each). Germline CDR1 reads MDHEN; CDR2 reads SYDVKM. The CDR3 is made up of 17 amino acids. The V end lost 10 bases, the J end lost 3 bases, and 24 bases lay between the germline ends.

This chain uses TRBV5-6 with TRBJ2-1, with a weak D call TRBD2 (6 bases). Germline values: CDR1 SGHDT, CDR2 YYEEEE. This CDR3 spans 12 amino acids. V gave up 4 bases and J gave up 7 bases, with 9 bases separating them. CDR3 sequence reads: CASSPGVNEQFF. The DNA of the CDR3 is TGTGCCAGCAGCCCGGGGGTAAATGAGCAGTTCTTC.